What follows is one TCR beta chain and its context. Its target is unknown. This entry belongs to a study of cytomegalovirus exposure and HLA in healthy donors. Notes on the study in general: The authors confirmed in vitro that a few CMV-associated chains were specific for CMV antigens.

Both 60 Vbeta primers and 13 Jbeta primers went into the PCR. Method: immunoSEQ multiplex PCR; TCRdb's copy keeps in-frame clones and lacks some. The sample has about 230,000 clones; 78% are singletons. V lost 1 base and J lost 3, with 14 bases in between. This CDR3 region has 16 residues. Looked up from germline, CDR1 is SGHNT and CDR2 is YYREEE (reference sequence). Material for sequencing was PBMCs. This TCR derives from a boy between 10 and 17 years old in good health and CMV-seronegative. The chain carries TRBV5-4 and TRBJ1-5, with D possibly being TRBD1 (5 bases). This CDR3 reads CASSLSPGRTNQPQHF. The CDR3 bases are TGTGCCAGCAGCTTGAGTCCAGGGAGGACCAATCAGCCCCAGCATTTT.